This T cell receptor (beta chain) was retrieved from a study of Siglec-9 on CD8 T cells in melanoma. Some clones are missing from TCRdb's copy, which holds only in-frame ones; the method was immunoSEQ multiplex PCR. The sample yields 29,000 or so clones, 80% seen once. This CDR3 contains 13 residues. The germline CDR1 and CDR2 sequences are KGHSH and LQKENI. V shed 3 bases and J shed 4 bases, with 8 bases lying between them. The clonotype comes from a human donor in good health. The J gene is TRBJ2-3, the V gene TRBV18; a possible D gene is TRBD2 (5 bases). The sequencing input was Siglec-9- CD8+ T cells sorted from blood. The CDR3 protein is CASSPPRADTQYF. CDR3 sequence (DNA): TGTGCCAGCTCACCCCCGAGGGCAGATACGCAGTATTTT.